The rows below give T cell receptor beta chains drawn from one sample of a study of OX40 agonist ivuxolimab in advanced cancers. Method: immunoSEQ multiplex PCR; TCRdb's copy keeps in-frame clones and lacks some. The sample holds over 55,000 clones; 84% are singletons and the top ten take roughly 0.79%. The sequencing here drew on CD4+ or CD8+ T cells sorted from blood, taken in a trial of the OX40 agonist ivuxolimab. These receptors originate from an adult with an advanced solid tumor such as melanoma, head and neck, liver or kidney cancer. The CDR3 runs from the conserved cysteine through the conserved F or W.

CDR3 length	V gene	J gene	CDR3 protein
14	TRBV25-1	TRBJ2-1	CASSDGVAYNEQFF
14	TRBV5-6	TRBJ1-5	CASSPRQGNQPQHF
17	TRBV2	TRBJ2-3	CASRAPGLAGAADTQYF
18	TRBV7-2	TRBJ2-2	CASSLEKWGASWTGELFF
14	TRBV7-9	TRBJ2-1	CASSLRDSRYEQFF
15	TRBV7-2	TRBJ1-1	CASSLYRVKNTEAFF
15	TRBV18	TRBJ1-4	CASSPPATSNEKLFF
15	TRBV6-1	TRBJ1-2	CASSSTGQGTYGYTF
13	TRBV7-2	TRBJ1-4	CASSAGSVEKLFF
14	TRBV7-3	TRBJ1-2	CASSLTAISGIYTF
14	TRBV28	TRBJ2-7	CASTYKDSSYEQYF
15	TRBV7-8	TRBJ1-1	CASSLVGQGSTEAFF
11	TRBV27	TRBJ1-2	CATGGRNGYTF
14	TRBV6-1	TRBJ1-1	CASSVWAANTEAFF
15	TRBV19	TRBJ1-2	CASTQGTGAHYGYTF
14	TRBV7-9	TRBJ1-2	CASSFRGVTEGYTF
12	TRBV28	TRBJ1-2	CASSLDSYGYTF
14	TRBV23-1	TRBJ1-2	CASSQSTRGNGYTF
15	TRBV7-8	TRBJ2-1	CASSLDISGGAEQFF
16	TRBV27	TRBJ2-3	CASSLGTSGTGDTQYF
15	TRBV19	TRBJ1-4	CASSLTRTVGEKLFF
15	TRBV5-1	TRBJ1-1	CASSFIGGSSTEAFF
16	TRBV27	TRBJ1-1	CASSSGAISVNTEAFF
15	TRBV30	TRBJ2-4	CAWRARMDSKNIQYF
14	TRBV9	TRBJ2-2	CASSVRTYTGELFF
19	TRBV4-1	TRBJ2-7	CASSHDPMLAGEESYEQYF
14	TRBV19	TRBJ1-3	CASRTTWSGNTIYF
16	TRBV9	TRBJ2-1	CASSPRQREGLNEQFF
15	TRBV5-4	TRBJ2-3	CASSLGTRITDTQYF
13	TRBV2	TRBJ1-2	CASSGQGAGGYTF
13	TRBV5-1	TRBJ2-1	CASMRGFENEQFF
14	TRBV12-2	TRBJ1-2	CASRFRRGDYGYTF
11	TRBV6-5	TRBJ1-6	CASSTYSPLHF
15	TRBV4-1	TRBJ1-5	CASSRGLGGNQPQHF
12	TRBV29-1	TRBJ1-5	CSAGQGNQPQHF
12	TRBV2	TRBJ2-5	CASSDSGETQYF
15	TRBV27	TRBJ1-3	CASSQGGTSGNTIYF
14	TRBV19	TRBJ1-3	CASIRGTSGNTIYF
15	TRBV25-1	TRBJ1-1	CASSPWQSRGTEAFF
16	TRBV5-1	TRBJ2-3	CASSSEGQGVIDTQYF
15	TRBV28	TRBJ2-7	CASRSTPPGTYEQYF
15	TRBV7-6	TRBJ2-1	CASSLETSAYNEQFF
14	TRBV15	TRBJ1-2	CATSRDSRTYGYTF
13	TRBV9	TRBJ1-1	CASSSGVNTEAFF
14	TRBV10-2	TRBJ2-1	CASSATSGSNEQFF
14	TRBV7-6	TRBJ2-7	CASSLRRGSYEQYF
16	TRBV5-1	TRBJ1-4	CASSKQGSSTNEKLFF
19	TRBV5-4	TRBJ2-1	CASSSRTYLGGRGYNEQFF
14	TRBV5-1	TRBJ2-7	CASRSGTSAYEQYF
17	TRBV28	TRBJ1-4	CASSFRRRVAVPEKLFF
17	TRBV5-1	TRBJ1-3	CASSPQQMASSGNTIYF
13	TRBV27	TRBJ1-1	CASSFYRITEAFF
14	TRBV5-8	TRBJ2-7	CASSFRDSLYEQYF
14	TRBV29-1	TRBJ1-4	CSVEGGQGREKLFF
16	TRBV27	TRBJ2-7	CASSFRPGQSSYEQYF
17	TRBV19	TRBJ2-5	CASSSAKGADRQETQYF
15	TRBV30	TRBJ2-3	CAWSGLAGSTDTQYF
15	TRBV11-3	TRBJ2-4	CASSLSAGVKNIQYF